The present T cell receptor (beta chain) was sequenced within a study of blood T cell repertoires in COVID-19. Study overall: From the United States, Italy and Spain came samples of acute and convalescent COVID-19. Sample material is recorded as cDNA or gDNA derived from T cells, B-cell-depleted T cells, or PBMCs.

Per the authors' pipeline: Researchers report that nucleated cell counts were estimated from reference gene primer amplification. Only in-frame clones appear in the TCRdb table, and some are missing; sequencing was by immunoSEQ multiplex PCR. V, J and clone size were drawn from that table, and D and trimming were deduced from the DNA. Altogether about 98,000 clones are present, 82% being singletons, with the ten largest covering around 18%. Unmatched junction bases numbered 7, after V lost 5 bases and J lost 4 bases. Per germline, CDR1 MNHEY and CDR2 SVGAGI. The CDR3 totals 14 residues. The chain couples TRBV6-5 to TRBJ2-5; 7 bases align to TRBD1. Material: peripheral blood. The origin of this receptor is a man older than 75 with acute or convalescent COVID-19. This chain's CDR3 is CASSLTGVVETQYF. The DNA for the CDR3 is TGTGCCAGCAGTCTTACAGGGGTGGTAGAGACCCAGTACTTC.